This T cell receptor (beta chain) was sequenced during a study of T cells in Graves' hyperthyroidism and ophthalmopathy. Study conclusions and caveats: Researchers found most expanded thyroid clonotypes above 0.001 in blood as well.

Researchers amplified the TCR beta CDR3 regions from RNA transcripts. During a first-round RT-PCR of the TCR CDR3, the HTBI primer set was used. One entry per CDR3 protein results from TCRdb running MiXCR on the multiplex PCR reads. The data show hundreds of thousands of distinct CDR3 sequences, roughly a quarter seen once. Patients with ophthalmopathy all had a Clinical Activity Score of at least 3, a NOSPECS grade of at least 4 and duration under 3 months. A patient was excluded if there was uncontrolled infection, other autoimmune disease, pregnancy or lactation. Diagnostic decisions used clinical symptoms, serum thyroxine and TRAb, thyroid ultrasound and orbital computed tomography. The CDR3 spans 13 residues. Per the germline V gene, CDR1 is MNHNS and CDR2 is SASEGT. Trimming pared 5 bases from V and 11 bases from J, leaving 18 bases between. In this sample, this clonotype turned up many times. The antigen remains undetermined.

The clonotype comes from a woman between 25 and 40 years old with Graves' ophthalmopathy. The rearrangement links TRBV6-1 to TRBJ1-1, with TRBD1 as a possible D gene (5 bases). Material for sequencing was blood. The CDR3 DNA reads as TGTGCCAGCAGTATCGGACACGGCCGAGGGGCTTTCTTT. Translation gives CASSIGHGRGAFF.